The 32 T cell receptor beta chains reported below all come from one sample, sequenced in a study of blood T cell repertoires in COVID-19. Assay used: immunoSEQ multiplex PCR; TCRdb lists only in-frame clones, some missing. The sample includes approximately 260,000 clones, 90% seen only once; the top ten take approximately 2.1%. Sequences were obtained from peripheral blood. The source of these receptors is a woman aged 60-70 years with COVID-19, enrolled during active disease.

The chain has TRBV5-6 and TRBJ2-1; 9 nucleotides align to TRBD1. The CDR3 runs to 16 residues. CDR1 and CDR2 (germline): SGHDT, YYEEEE. Losses at the gene ends were 4 bases for V and 2 bases for J; bases not matched to a gene: 7. CDR3 nucleotides: TGTGCCAGCAGCCCTAAGACAGGGGGTGCCTACAATGAGCAGTTCTTC. Its protein product is CASSPKTGGAYNEQFF.

J is TRBJ2-7 and V is TRBV6-2 or TRBV6-3; D gene uncertain. CDR3 length: 12 amino acids. The V end was cut by 6 bases, the J end by 2 bases, with 8 bases between. Germline CDR1 reads MNHEY; CDR2 reads SVGEGT. CDR3 loop: CASSGITYEQYF. The CDR3 DNA follows: TGTGCCAGCAGCGGCATAACCTACGAGCAGTACTTC.

About this clone itself: Within the sample, other DNA sequences also encode this same CDR3. The V call is TRBV9, the J call TRBJ1-6; TRBD1 is a possible D gene (5 bases). CDR1 and CDR2 from the germline V gene are SGDLS and YYNGEE. V shed 3 bases and J shed 7 bases, with 8 bases lying between them. The CDR3 has 13 residues. The CDR3 DNA reads TGTGCCAGCAGCGAAAGACAGAATTCACCCCTCCACTTT. Encoded protein: CASSERQNSPLHF.

This clone was seen only once. The chain is built from TRBV25-1 and TRBJ1-1, with no clear D. Trimming removed 2 bases from V and 2 bases from J, with 12 bases in between. Germline V CDR1 and CDR2: MGHDK, SYGVNS. The CDR3 loop spans 15 amino acids. The CDR3 protein is CASSERGRINTEAFF. As DNA, the CDR3 is TGTGCCAGCAGTGAACGAGGCAGAATAAACACTGAAGCTTTCTTT.

The sample holds one count of this clone. This chain uses TRBV16 with TRBJ1-4; no clear D. The germline V gene encodes CDR1 KGHSY and CDR2 FQNENV. The V end lost 2 bases, the J end lost 1 base, and 8 bases lay between the germline ends. This CDR3 is 15 amino acids long. CDR3 nucleotides: TGTGCCAGCAGCCAACACGGGAAAACTAATGAAAAACTGTTTTTT. Translated: CASSQHGKTNEKLFF.

The chain has TRBV7-2 and TRBJ2-1; D gene uncertain. With 0 bases removed from V and 4 bases from J, the gap between germline ends came to 4 bases. The CDR3 runs 13 residues. Germline lookup yields CDR1 SGHTA and CDR2 FQGNSA. The chain's CDR3 is CASSLAVYNEQFF. The CDR3 region has the DNA TGTGCCAGCAGCTTAGCCGTGTACAATGAGCAGTTCTTC. The full variable domain, with the rest looked up from reference TRBV7-2 and TRBJ2-1, is GAGVSQSPSNKVTEKGKDVELRCDPISGHTALYWYRQSLGQGLEFLIYFQGNSAPDKSGLPSDRFSAERTGGSVSTLTIQRTQQEDSAVYLCASSLAVYNEQFFGPGTRLTVL.

This clone was picked up one time. The CDR3 sequence is CASSLLSGSSYNEQFF. DNA for the CDR3: TGTGCCAGCAGCTTACTGTCTGGTAGCTCCTACAATGAGCAGTTCTTC. The chain is built from TRBV7-3 and TRBJ2-1, with D unresolved. CDR3 length: 16 residues. V lost 2 bases, J lost 0 bases, and 11 bases lay in between. CDR1 is SGHTA and CDR2 is FQGTGA in the germline V gene.

The V call is TRBV5-6, the J call TRBJ1-1; D remains ambiguous. Germline V lookup: CDR1 SGHDT, CDR2 YYEEEE. The CDR3 is made up of 18 amino acids. Between the trimmed V and J ends, which lost 2 bases and 3 bases, there was a span of 23 bases. The CDR3 bases are TGTGCCAGCAGCTTCTCAGGTACTCCGGCTTTAGTATACACTGAAGCTTTCTTT. It is translated as CASSFSGTPALVYTEAFF.

This clone appeared a single time. This chain links TRBV30 with TRBJ2-2, with no clear D. CDR3 size: 18 residues. The V gene lost 2 bases and the J gene lost 6 bases, with 25 bases spanning the gap. CDR1 is GTSNPN, CDR2 SVGIG, per germline (reference sequence). In DNA, the CDR3 is TGTGCCTGGAGTCTCCCCCCTCCTCAGCGATTTTTACCCGGGGAGCTGTTTTTT. It translates to CAWSLPPPQRFLPGELFF.

The CDR3, as DNA: TGTGCCAGCAGCTTAGACAGATTGGGACAGGGTCACTATGGCTACACCTTC. Protein product: CASSLDRLGQGHYGYTF. V is TRBV7-2 and J is TRBJ1-2; 9 positions match TRBD1. CDR1 is SGHTA and CDR2 is FQGNSA in the germline V gene. CDR3 size: 17 residues. The ends lost 1 base at V and 3 bases at J; junction bases unmatched: 9.

The J gene is TRBJ1-2, the V gene TRBV5-6; D may be TRBD1 (5 bases). V was clipped by 2 bases and J by 7 bases, with 18 bases between them. The CDR3 runs 15 residues. Germline CDR1 SGHDT, CDR2 YYEEEE. CDR3 coding DNA: TGTGCCAGCAGCTTATCTCTGGGGACTTTTGGTGGCTACACCTTC. It is translated as CASSLSLGTFGGYTF.

In the case of this clone: This CDR3 is also generated by other DNA sequences in the sample. CDR3 coding DNA: TGTGCCAGCAGCTCTCAGGGGAACACTGAAGCTTTCTTT. Its protein is CASSSQGNTEAFF. V gene TRBV7-3 combines with J gene TRBJ1-1; TRBD1 might be the D (5 bases). Trimming stripped 4 bases from V and 1 base from J, with 7 bases between. The CDR3 length is 13 residues. The germline CDR1 and CDR2 sequences are SGHTA and FQGTGA.

This clone was seen a handful of times. CDR3: CASNLPTGVNSPLHF. The CDR3, as DNA: TGTGCCAGCAACCTACCGACAGGGGTCAATTCACCCCTCCACTTT. The V gene is TRBV2, the J gene TRBJ1-6, with TRBD1 matching 8 bases. The V segment lost 7 bases and the J segment 7 bases; nucleotides outside the gene matches: 9. This CDR3 has 15 residues. The germline gives CDR1 SNHLY, CDR2 FYNNEI.

In its sample, this clone was seen once. V gene TRBV27 combines with J gene TRBJ2-1; 10 bases fit TRBD2. The V gene's germline CDR1 is MNHEY and CDR2 SMNVEV (reference sequence). This CDR3 is built from 16 residues. J gave up 4 bases and V 4 bases, and 7 bases lay outside the gene matches. CDR3 sequence: CASSSLAGAIYNEQFF. CDR3 coding DNA: TGTGCCAGCAGTTCGCTAGCGGGGGCCATATACAATGAGCAGTTCTTC.

Here the CDR3 reads CASSQDPKGQNYGYTF. The CDR3 region has the DNA TGTGCCAGCAGCCAAGATCCTAAGGGGCAGAACTATGGCTACACCTTC. The rearrangement joins TRBV3-1 (or the pseudogene TRBV3-2) to TRBJ1-2; possibly TRBD1 for D (5 bases). The CDR3 is made up of 16 amino acids. The germline gives CDR1 LGHDT, CDR2 YNNKEL (reference sequence). V was cut by 0 bases and J by 2 bases, with 13 bases left in between.

The chain is built from TRBV10-3 and TRBJ1-5, with 10 bases that match TRBD1. Germline V gene sequence: CDR1 ENHRY, CDR2 SYGVKD. The J segment lost 5 bases and the V segment lost 6 bases, leaving 1 base of the junction unmatched. This CDR3 contains 13 residues. The CDR3 DNA reads TGTGCCATCAGCGGACAGGGGGATCAGCCCCAGCATTTT. This encodes CAISGQGDQPQHF.

This clone was seen once. The genes are TRBV5-6 and TRBJ2-7; TRBD2 matches 12 bases. Losses at the gene ends were 4 bases for V and 1 base for J; bases not matched to a gene: 3. CDR3 length equals 15 residues. The germline V gene has CDR1 SGHDT and CDR2 YYEEEE. The CDR3 spells CASSPSGGASYEQYF. In DNA form, the CDR3 reads TGTGCCAGCAGCCCTAGCGGGGGGGCATCCTACGAGCAGTACTTC.

Details on this clone: An end of the junction differs from the germline gene, which may be a read error. The CDR3 loop reads CASSKSTGGPSPGSYNERFF. The CDR3 region has the DNA TGTGCCAGCAGCAAATCGACGGGGGGGCCAAGCCCCGGCTCCTACAATGAGCGGTTCTTC. This chain joins TRBV6-6 and TRBJ2-1; TRBD2 agrees at 8 bases. Germline V CDR1 and CDR2: MNHNY, SVGAGI (reference sequence). The CDR3 consists of 20 residues.

The V gene is TRBV7-6, the J gene TRBJ1-3; TRBD1 aligns across 7 bases. The CDR3 extends over 19 amino acids. The germline V gene has CDR1 SGHVS and CDR2 FNYEAQ. After removal of 0 bases from V and 0 bases from J, the junction contained 11 bases not matched to a gene. CDR3 DNA: TGTGCCAGCAGCTTAGCTGGTGGCGGGACAGAGATCTCTGGAAACACCATATATTTT. It yields the protein CASSLAGGGTEISGNTIYF. Full variable domain (outside the CDR3, taken from reference TRBV7-6 and TRBJ1-3): GAGVSQSPRYKVTKRGQDVALRCDPISGHVSLYWYRQALGQGPEFLTYFNYEAQQDKSGLPNDRFSAERPEGSISTLTIQRTEQRDSAMYRCASSLAGGGTEISGNTIYFGEGSWLTVV.

This clone has only one observation. This chain links TRBV1 with TRBJ2-1; the table's D call, TRBD2, has no DNA check behind it. TRBV1 is a listed pseudogene. The CDR3 sequence is 15 residues long. The CDR3 sequence: CTSSGTGGRYNEQFF. The DNA for the CDR3 is TGCACCAGCAGCGGTACGGGGGGACGTTACAATGAGCAGTTCTTC.

This chain uses TRBV30 with TRBJ1-3; 9 positions agree with TRBD1. There are 15 residues in the CDR3. The germline V gene has CDR1 GTSNPN and CDR2 SVGIG (reference sequence). V was clipped by 2 bases and J by 3 bases; unmatched bases: 5. The CDR3 region is CAWSTGGLVGNTIYF. DNA for the CDR3: TGTGCCTGGAGTACAGGGGGCCTTGTTGGAAACACCATATATTTT.

This clone was recorded once. The chain couples TRBV30 to TRBJ1-1; no reliable D call. This CDR3 comprises 15 residues. Germline CDR1 reads GTSNPN; CDR2 reads SVGIG (reference sequence). Trimming stripped 5 bases from V and 1 base from J, with 17 bases between. In nucleotides, the CDR3 is TGTGCCTGGTGGACGGGGATCGGACGGAACACTGAAGCTTTCTTT. This gives the protein CAWWTGIGRNTEAFF.

The chain uses TRBV12-5 and TRBJ1-2, with 7 bases that match TRBD1. V gave up 5 bases and J gave up 6 bases; unmatched junction bases: 9. This CDR3 has 14 amino acids. Germline lookup yields CDR1 LGHNT and CDR2 FRNRAP. The CDR3 DNA is TGTGCTAGTGGTCCCCGGACAGGAATGAATGGCTACACCTTC. It encodes CASGPRTGMNGYTF.

The J gene is TRBJ2-6, the V gene TRBV4-1; the match to TRBD2 covers 14 bases. CDR3 length equals 18 residues. J gave up 0 bases and V 8 bases, and 6 bases lay outside the gene matches. Germline CDR1 reads MGHRA; CDR2 reads YSYEKL. The CDR3 bases are TGCGCCAGCCGGGGACTAGCGGGGGCCAACTCTGGGGCCAACGTCCTGACTTTC. Translation gives CASRGLAGANSGANVLTF.

The chain couples TRBV4-1 to TRBJ2-2; D ambiguous. This CDR3 spans 14 amino acids. Germline loops: CDR1 MGHRA, CDR2 YSYEKL. V was cut by 0 bases and J by 5 bases, with 7 bases left in between. In nucleotides, the CDR3 is TGCGCCAGCAGCCAAGATTTCGGGACCGGGGAGCTGTTTTTT. It codes for CASSQDFGTGELFF.

This clone was counted a single time. The chain joins TRBV24-1 to TRBJ1-6; possible D gene TRBD1, 6 bases. With 7 bases removed from V and 9 bases from J, the gap between germline ends came to 33 bases. The length of the CDR3 is 20 residues. Germline V lookup: CDR1 KGHDR, CDR2 SFDVKD. CDR3 protein: CATSSRPYVQGGYGGSPLHF. Written as DNA, the CDR3 is TGTGCCACCAGCTCTAGGCCGTATGTACAGGGAGGGTATGGGGGTTCACCCCTCCACTTT.

V usage is TRBV12-3 or TRBV12-4 and J usage is TRBJ1-1; 9 bases fit TRBD1. The trim removed 3 bases at V and 8 bases at J, leaving 1 base unmatched. The CDR3 is made up of 12 amino acids. The CDR3 region has the DNA TGTGCCAGCAGTTTGACAGGGGGGGAAGCTTTCTTT. The encoded protein is CASSLTGGEAFF.

This chain links TRBV6-2 or TRBV6-3 with TRBJ1-3; 7 bases line up with TRBD1. This CDR3 comprises 15 residues. V lost 6 bases and J lost 4; bases outside the gene matches: 9. Germline V CDR1 and CDR2: MNHEY, SVGEGT. The CDR3 spells CASSRGQRGGNTIYF. The CDR3 DNA reads TGTGCCAGCAGCCGGGGACAGAGGGGAGGAAACACCATATATTTT.

This rearrangement joins TRBV19 to TRBJ1-1; D perhaps matches TRBD1 (5 bases). V dropped 7 bases and J dropped 8 bases, with 20 bases sitting between them. CDR1 LNHDA and CDR2 SQIVND come from the germline V gene (reference sequence). The CDR3 consists of 14 residues. The chain's CDR3 is CASTPFGRGREAFF. CDR3 sequence (DNA): TGTGCCAGTACCCCTTTCGGTAGGGGCAGGGAAGCTTTCTTT.

DNA for the CDR3: TGTGCCATCAGGGAATCCCGGGACAGGGTCGGCTATGGCTACACCTTC. Residues: CAIRESRDRVGYGYTF. The genes are TRBV10-3 and TRBJ1-2; TRBD1 agrees at 9 bases. V shed 6 bases, J shed 4 bases, and the junction held 12 bases outside the gene matches. This CDR3 is 16 amino acids long. CDR1 is ENHRY, CDR2 SYGVKD, per germline.

The rearrangement uses TRBV18 and TRBJ2-2; the match to TRBD1 covers 8 bases. Unmatched junction bases numbered 6, after V lost 3 bases and J lost 3 bases. The CDR3 contains 16 residues. The V gene's germline CDR1 is KGHSH and CDR2 LQKENI. CDR3 sequence (DNA): TGTGCCAGCTCACCCCGCAGGGGGCTGGACACCGGGGAGCTGTTTTTT. It is translated as CASSPRRGLDTGELFF.

The V and J genes are TRBV7-9 and TRBJ2-1; 7 positions agree with TRBD1. Germline V gives CDR1 SEHNR, CDR2 FQNEAQ (reference sequence). With 4 bases clipped from V and 9 bases from J, the junction kept 3 bases outside the gene matches. The length of the CDR3 is 12 residues. CDR3 coding DNA: TGTGCCAGCAGCTCGGCAGGGGGTGAGCAGTTCTTC. Protein product: CASSSAGGEQFF.